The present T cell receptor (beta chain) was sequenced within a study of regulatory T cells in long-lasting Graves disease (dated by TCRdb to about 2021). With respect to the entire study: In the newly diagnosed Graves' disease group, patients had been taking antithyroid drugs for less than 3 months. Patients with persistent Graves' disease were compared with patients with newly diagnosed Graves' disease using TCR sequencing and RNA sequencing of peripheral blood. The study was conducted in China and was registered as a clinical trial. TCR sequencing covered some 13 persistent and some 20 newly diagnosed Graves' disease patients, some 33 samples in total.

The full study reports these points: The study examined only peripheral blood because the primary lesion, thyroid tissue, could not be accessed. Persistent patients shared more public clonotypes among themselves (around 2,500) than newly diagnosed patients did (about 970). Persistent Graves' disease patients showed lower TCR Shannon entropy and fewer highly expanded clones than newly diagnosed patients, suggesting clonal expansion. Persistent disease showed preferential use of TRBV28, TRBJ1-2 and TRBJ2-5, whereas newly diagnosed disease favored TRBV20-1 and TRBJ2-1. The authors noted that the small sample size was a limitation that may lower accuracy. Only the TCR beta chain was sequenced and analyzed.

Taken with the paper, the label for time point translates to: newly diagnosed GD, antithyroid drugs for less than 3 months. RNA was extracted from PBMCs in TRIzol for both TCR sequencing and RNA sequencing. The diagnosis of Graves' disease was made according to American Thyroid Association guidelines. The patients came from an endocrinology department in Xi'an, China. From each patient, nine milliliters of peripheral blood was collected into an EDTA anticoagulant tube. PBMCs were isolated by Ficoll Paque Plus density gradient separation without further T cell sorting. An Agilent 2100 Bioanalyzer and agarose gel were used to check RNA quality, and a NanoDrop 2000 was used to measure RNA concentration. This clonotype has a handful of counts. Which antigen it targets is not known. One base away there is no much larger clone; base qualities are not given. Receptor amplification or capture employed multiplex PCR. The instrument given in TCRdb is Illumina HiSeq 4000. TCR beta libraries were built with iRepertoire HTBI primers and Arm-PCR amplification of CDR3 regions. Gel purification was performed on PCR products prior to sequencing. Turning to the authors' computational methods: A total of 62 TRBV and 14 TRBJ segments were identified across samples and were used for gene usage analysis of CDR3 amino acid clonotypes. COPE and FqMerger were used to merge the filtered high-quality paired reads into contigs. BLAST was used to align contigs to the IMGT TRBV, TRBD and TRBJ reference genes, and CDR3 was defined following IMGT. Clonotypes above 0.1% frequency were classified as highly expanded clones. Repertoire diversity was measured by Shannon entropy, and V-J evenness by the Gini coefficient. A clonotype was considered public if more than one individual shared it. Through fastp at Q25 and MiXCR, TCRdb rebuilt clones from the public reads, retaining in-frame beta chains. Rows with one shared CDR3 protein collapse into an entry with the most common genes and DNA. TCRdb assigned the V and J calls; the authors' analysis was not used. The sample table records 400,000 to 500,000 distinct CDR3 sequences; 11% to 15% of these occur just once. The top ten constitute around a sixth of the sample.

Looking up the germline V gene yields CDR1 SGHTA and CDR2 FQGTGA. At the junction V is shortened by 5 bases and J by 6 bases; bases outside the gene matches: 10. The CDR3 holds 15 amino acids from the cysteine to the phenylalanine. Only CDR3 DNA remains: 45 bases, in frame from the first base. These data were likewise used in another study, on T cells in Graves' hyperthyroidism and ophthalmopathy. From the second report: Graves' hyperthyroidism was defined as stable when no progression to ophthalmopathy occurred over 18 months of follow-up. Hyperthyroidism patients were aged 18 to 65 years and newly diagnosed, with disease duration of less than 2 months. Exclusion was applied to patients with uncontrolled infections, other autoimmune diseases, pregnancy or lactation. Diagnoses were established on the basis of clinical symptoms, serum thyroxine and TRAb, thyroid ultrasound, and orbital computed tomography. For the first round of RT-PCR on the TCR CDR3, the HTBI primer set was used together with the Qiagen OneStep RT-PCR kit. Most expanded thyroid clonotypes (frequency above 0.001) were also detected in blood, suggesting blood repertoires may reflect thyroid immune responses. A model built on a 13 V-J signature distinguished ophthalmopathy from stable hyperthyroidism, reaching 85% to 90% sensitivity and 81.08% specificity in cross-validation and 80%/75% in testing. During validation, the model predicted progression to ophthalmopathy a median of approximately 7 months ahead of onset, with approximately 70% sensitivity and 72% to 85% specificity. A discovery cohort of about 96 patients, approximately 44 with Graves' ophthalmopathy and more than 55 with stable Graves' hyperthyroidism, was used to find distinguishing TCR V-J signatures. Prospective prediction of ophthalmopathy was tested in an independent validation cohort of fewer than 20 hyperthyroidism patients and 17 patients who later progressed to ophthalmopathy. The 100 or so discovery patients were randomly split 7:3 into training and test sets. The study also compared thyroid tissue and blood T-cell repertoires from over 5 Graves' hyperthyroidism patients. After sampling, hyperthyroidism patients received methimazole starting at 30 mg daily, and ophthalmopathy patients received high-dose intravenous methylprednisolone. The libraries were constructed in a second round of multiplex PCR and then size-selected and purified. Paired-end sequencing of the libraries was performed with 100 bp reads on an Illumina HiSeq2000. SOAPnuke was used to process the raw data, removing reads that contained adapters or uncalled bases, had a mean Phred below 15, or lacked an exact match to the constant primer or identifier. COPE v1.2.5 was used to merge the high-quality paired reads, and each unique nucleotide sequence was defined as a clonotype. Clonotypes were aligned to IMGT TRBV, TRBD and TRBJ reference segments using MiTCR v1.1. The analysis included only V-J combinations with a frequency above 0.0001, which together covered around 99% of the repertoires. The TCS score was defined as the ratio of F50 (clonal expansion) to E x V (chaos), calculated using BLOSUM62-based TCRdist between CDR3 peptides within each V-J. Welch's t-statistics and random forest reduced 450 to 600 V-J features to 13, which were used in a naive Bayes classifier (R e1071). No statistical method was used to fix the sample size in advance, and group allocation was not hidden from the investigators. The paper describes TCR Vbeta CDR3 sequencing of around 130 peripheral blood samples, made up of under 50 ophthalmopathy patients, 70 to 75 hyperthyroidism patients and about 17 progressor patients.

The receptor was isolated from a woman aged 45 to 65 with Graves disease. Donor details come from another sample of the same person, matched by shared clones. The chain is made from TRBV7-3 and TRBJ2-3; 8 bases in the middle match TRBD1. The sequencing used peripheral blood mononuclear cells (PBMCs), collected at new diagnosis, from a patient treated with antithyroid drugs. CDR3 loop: CASSLSTGEFDTQYF. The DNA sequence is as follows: TGTGCCAGCAGCCTATCGACAGGGGAATTTGATACGCAGTATTTT.